The next 21 T cell receptor beta chains were all read from a single sample in a study of cytomegalovirus exposure and HLA in healthy donors. Both 60 Vbeta primers and 13 Jbeta primers went into the PCR. Sequenced by immunoSEQ multiplex PCR; TCRdb stores in-frame clones only, minus some. The sample has tens of thousands of clones; 80% to 90% are singletons. The sequenced material came from PBMCs. These receptors were collected from a woman in her 40s in good health and CMV-seropositive.

J is TRBJ2-7 and V is TRBV6-5; maybe TRBD2 (6 bases). CDR1 is MNHEY, CDR2 SVGAGI, per germline. V lost 6 bases, J lost 3 bases, and 18 bases lay in between. The CDR3 is 15 amino acids. The CDR3 region has the DNA TGTGCCAGCAGCCCTCTCCGGGGGTTGAGCTACGAGCAGTACTTC. Translated, it gives CASSPLRGLSYEQYF.

The V gene is TRBV11-2, the J gene TRBJ2-1, with 12 bases lining up with TRBD2. The V gene's germline CDR1 is SGHAT and CDR2 FQNNGV. This CDR3 is built from 17 residues. V shed 0 bases, J shed 8 bases, and the junction held 8 bases outside the gene matches. The CDR3 spells CASSLDPTSGGWDEQFF. The CDR3 coding sequence is TGTGCCAGCAGCTTAGATCCGACTAGCGGGGGTTGGGATGAGCAGTTCTTC.

This sequence joins TRBV7-2 and TRBJ2-5, with TRBD1 matching 7 bases. Germline lookup yields CDR1 SGHTA and CDR2 FQGNSA. Trimming at V came to 5 bases and at J to 3 bases, leaving 6 bases not matched to a gene. The CDR3 has 14 residues. CDR3 region: CASSKGTAEETQYF. Here the CDR3 DNA reads TGTGCCAGCAGCAAAGGGACAGCAGAAGAGACCCAGTACTTC.

The gene calls are TRBV10-3 and TRBJ2-1, with D possibly matching TRBD1 (6 bases). V gave up 6 bases and J gave up 5 bases, with 11 bases separating them. CDR3 length: 13 residues. Looked up from germline, CDR1 is ENHRY and CDR2 is SYGVKD. CDR3 sequence: CAISQDSHNEQFF. The CDR3 nucleotides are TGTGCCATCAGCCAGGACAGTCACAATGAGCAGTTCTTC.

The CDR3 bases are TGTGCCAGCAGCCTTGCGCGGGGCTACAATGAGCAGTTCTTC. Its translation is CASSLARGYNEQFF. The V gene is TRBV11-2, the J gene TRBJ2-1; possibly TRBD2 for D (6 bases). Germline V gene data show CDR1 as SGHAT and CDR2 as FQNNGV. The CDR3 sequence is 14 residues long. V lost 5 bases, J lost 3 bases, and 11 bases lay in between.

The chain carries TRBV11-2 and TRBJ2-4, with D uncertain. This CDR3 comprises 12 residues. Germline V lookup: CDR1 SGHAT, CDR2 FQNNGV. With 1 base removed from V and 5 bases from J, the gap between germline ends came to 3 bases. The chain's CDR3 is CASSLAQNIQYF. In nucleotides, the CDR3 is TGTGCCAGCAGCTTAGCTCAAAACATTCAGTACTTC. The full variable domain, completed using reference TRBV11-2 and TRBJ2-4, is EAGVAQSPRYKIIEKRQSVAFWCNPISGHATLYWYQQILGQGPKLLIQFQNNGVVDDSQLPKDRFSAERLKGVDSTLKIQPAKLEDSAVYLCASSLAQNIQYFGAGTRLSVL.

The genes are TRBV4-3 and TRBJ1-2; a weak D match, TRBD1 (5 bases). There are 13 residues in the CDR3. The germline gives CDR1 LGHNA, CDR2 YSLEER. The V and J ends lost 3 bases and 2 bases respectively, with 7 bases between them. This CDR3 is CASSQTENYGYTF. The CDR3 nucleotides read TGCGCCAGCAGCCAGACAGAAAACTATGGCTACACCTTC.

This clone was counted a single time. The junction departs from germline at one end; a sequencing error may be responsible. This rearrangement joins TRBV6-4 to TRBJ2-3, with a tentative D call TRBD1 (5 bases). The CDR3 runs to 13 residues. Germline CDR1 is MRHNA and CDR2 is SNTAGT. In nucleotides, the CDR3 is TGTGCCAGCAGTGAATCCCCCACAGGTACGCAGTATTTT. The encoded protein is CASSESPTGTQYF.

The chain employs TRBV19 and TRBJ1-5; 10 bases are a match to TRBD1. This CDR3 is 15 amino acids long. The germline V gene has CDR1 LNHDA and CDR2 SQIVND (reference sequence). V lost 7 bases and J lost 2; bases outside the gene matches: 5. CDR3 coding DNA: TGTGCCAGTACGACCGGGACAGGGGGCAATCAGCCCCAGCATTTT. Translated: CASTTGTGGNQPQHF. The full variable domain, completed using reference TRBV19 and TRBJ1-5, is DGGITQSPKYLFRKEGQNVTLSCEQNLNHDAMYWYRQDPGQGLRLIYYSQIVNDFQKGDIAEGYSVSREKKESFPLTVTSAQKNPTAFYLCASTTGTGGNQPQHFGDGTRLSIL.

The chain recombines TRBV11-2 with TRBJ1-3; D is ambiguous. CDR1 and CDR2 from the germline V gene are SGHAT and FQNNGV. V shed 4 bases and J shed 4 bases, with 8 bases lying between them. CDR3 length: 13 amino acids. CDR3 sequence (DNA): TGTGCCAGCAGCTCCTCGGTGGGAAACACCATATATTTT. It translates to CASSSSVGNTIYF. Full variable domain (remainder filled in from reference TRBV11-2 and TRBJ1-3): EAGVAQSPRYKIIEKRQSVAFWCNPISGHATLYWYQQILGQGPKLLIQFQNNGVVDDSQLPKDRFSAERLKGVDSTLKIQPAKLEDSAVYLCASSSSVGNTIYFGEGSWLTVV.

V usage is TRBV7-9 and J usage is TRBJ2-7; 9 bases match TRBD1. This CDR3 region has 15 residues. V trimming: 5 bases; J trimming: 2 bases; junction bases outside the gene matches: 7. Germline CDR1 is SEHNR and CDR2 is FQNEAQ (reference sequence). DNA of the CDR3: TGTGCCAGCAGCCACAGGGGGCGAGGGACCTACGAGCAGTACTTC. It codes for CASSHRGRGTYEQYF.

The rearrangement uses TRBV9 and TRBJ2-3; TRBD2 matches at 11 bases. J gave up 6 bases and V 2 bases, and 5 bases lay outside the gene matches. Germline CDR1 is SGDLS and CDR2 is YYNGEE. The CDR3 is 15 residues long. CDR3 in amino acids: CASSVGTSGPDTQYF. The CDR3 bases are TGTGCCAGCAGCGTGGGGACTAGCGGCCCCGATACGCAGTATTTT. Looking up the rest from reference TRBV9 and TRBJ2-3 gives the full variable domain: DSGVTQTPKHLITATGQRVTLRCSPRSGDLSVYWYQQSLDQGLQFLIQYYNGEERAKGNILERFSAQQFPDLHSELNLSSLELGDSALYFCASSVGTSGPDTQYFGPGTRLTVL.

The chain links TRBV15 to TRBJ1-4; D might be TRBD1 (5 bases). This CDR3 has 14 residues. Between the trimmed V and J ends, which lost 1 base and 7 bases, there was a span of 10 bases. CDR1 LNHNV and CDR2 YYDKDF come from the germline V gene (reference sequence). CDR3: CATSRVGRIEKLFF. The CDR3 region has the DNA TGTGCCACCAGCAGAGTGGGGCGAATTGAAAAACTGTTTTTT.

J is TRBJ2-1 and V is TRBV14; 12 bases agree with TRBD2. Unmatched junction bases numbered 6, after V lost 2 bases and J lost 10 bases. This CDR3 spans 15 amino acids. CDR1 is SGHDN, CDR2 FVKESK, per germline. The chain's CDR3 is CASSQTLAGGHEQFF. CDR3 sequence (DNA): TGTGCCAGCAGCCAAACGCTAGCGGGGGGGCACGAGCAGTTCTTC.

This chain uses TRBV7-8 with TRBJ2-5; 15 bases agree with TRBD2. The J segment lost 2 bases and the V segment lost 1 base, leaving 8 bases of the junction unmatched. Germline CDR1 and CDR2: SGHVS and FQNEAQ. This CDR3 is 19 amino acids long. CDR3 residues: CASSLVLWGLAGGQETQYF. The CDR3 coding sequence is TGTGCCAGCAGCTTAGTTTTATGGGGACTAGCGGGGGGTCAAGAGACCCAGTACTTC.

The J gene is TRBJ2-1, the V gene TRBV28, with 10 bases identical to TRBD2. The CDR3 loop spans 16 amino acids. Germline assignment: CDR1 MDHEN and CDR2 SYDVKM. J was trimmed by 4 bases and V by 7 bases; bases with no gene match: 10. The CDR3 DNA sequence: TGTGCCAGCAAACATCATCAAGCGGGGGGGTACAATGAGCAGTTCTTC. This encodes CASKHHQAGGYNEQFF.

The genes are TRBV5-6 and TRBJ2-5; 7 positions match TRBD1. The tail of the sequence fits TRBJ2-7 better, so the J call may be wrong. This CDR3 has 15 amino acids. From germline, CDR1 is SGHDT and CDR2 YYEEEE. The DNA for the CDR3 is TGTGCCAGCAGCTTGCATAACAGGGGATTTTCCGAGCAGTACTTC. Translating gives CASSLHNRGFSEQYF.

This clone was found once. The gene calls are TRBV6-6 and TRBJ1-2; TRBD1 might be the D (6 bases). The length of the CDR3 is 14 residues. Germline values: CDR1 MNHNY, CDR2 SVGAGI (reference sequence). V lost 6 bases and J 1 base, leaving 12 bases between the germline ends. The CDR3 nucleotides are TGTGCCAGCAGCCATGGGACATTTAACTATGGCTACACCTTC. Translation gives CASSHGTFNYGYTF.

This chain links TRBV7-9 with TRBJ1-1; a weak D match, TRBD1 (5 bases). Germline V gene lookup returns CDR1 SEHNR and CDR2 FQNEAQ (reference sequence). The CDR3 loop spans 16 amino acids. Trimming removed 4 bases at V and 5 bases at J, with 20 bases between. Here the CDR3 reads CASSSTVFEGRTEAFF. In nucleotides, the CDR3 is TGTGCCAGCAGCTCCACCGTGTTTGAGGGGAGGACTGAAGCTTTCTTT.

As concerns this clone: An end of the junction does not agree with germline; a read error may underlie this. The V call is TRBV7-9, the J call TRBJ1-2; 8 bases are shared with TRBD1. CDR3 length: 16 residues. Germline CDR1 reads SEHNR; CDR2 reads FQNEAQ (reference sequence). The CDR3 loop reads CSSSHQPPDRAEGYTF. The CDR3 DNA reads as TGTTCCAGCAGCCATCAACCCCCGGACAGGGCTGAGGGCTACACCTTC.

The chain is built from TRBV10-3 and TRBJ1-2, with D possibly being TRBD1 (6 bases). The CDR3 runs to 17 residues. V shed 4 bases and J shed 0 bases, with 18 bases lying between them. Germline-derived CDR1 and CDR2 are ENHRY and SYGVKD. As DNA, the CDR3 is TGTGCCATCAGTGGTATGACCGGGACACCAACTAACTATGGCTACACCTTC. Protein: CAISGMTGTPTNYGYTF.